This T cell receptor (beta chain) appears in the sequencing data of a study of T cells after yellow fever vaccination. General study points: After the booster, about 95% of CD4 and about nine tenths of CD8 primary-response clones were re-detected.

V shed 5 bases and J shed 3 bases, with 11 bases lying between them. CDR1 and CDR2 from the germline V gene are SGHTA and FQGNSA. The CDR3 totals 14 residues. TCRdb used MiXCR to reprocess the 5' RACE reads, holding one entry per CDR3 protein. This table holds tens of thousands of distinct CDR3 sequences, roughly a tenth found once. Ten or more counts support this clonotype. The sequence was obtained from a man between 18 and 35 years old who received the YFV17D yellow fever vaccine. The rearrangement uses TRBV7-2 and TRBJ2-1; tentatively, D is TRBD2 (5 bases). The material sequenced was PBMCs, either bulk or a sorted T-cell subset (CD4+, CD8+, memory, or dextramer-sorted; not recorded which), taken more than 13 days after the first yellow fever vaccination. CDR3 amino acids: CASSTRTLYNEQFF. CDR3 sequence (DNA): TGTGCCAGCAGCACTCGGACTCTCTACAATGAGCAGTTCTTC.